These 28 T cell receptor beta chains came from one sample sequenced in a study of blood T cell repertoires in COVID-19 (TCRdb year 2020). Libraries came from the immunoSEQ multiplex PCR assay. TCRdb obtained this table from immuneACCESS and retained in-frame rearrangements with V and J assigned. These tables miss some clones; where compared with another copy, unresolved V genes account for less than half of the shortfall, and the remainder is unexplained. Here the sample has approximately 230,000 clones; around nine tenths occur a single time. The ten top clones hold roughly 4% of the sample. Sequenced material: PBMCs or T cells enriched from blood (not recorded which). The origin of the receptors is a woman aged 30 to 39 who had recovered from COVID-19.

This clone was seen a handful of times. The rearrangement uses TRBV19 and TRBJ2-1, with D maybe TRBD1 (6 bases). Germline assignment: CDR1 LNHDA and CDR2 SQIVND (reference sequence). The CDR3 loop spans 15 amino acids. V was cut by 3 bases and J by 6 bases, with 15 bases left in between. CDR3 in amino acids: CASSMGAGLVNEQFF. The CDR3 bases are TGTGCCAGTAGTATGGGGGCAGGGTTGGTCAATGAGCAGTTCTTC.

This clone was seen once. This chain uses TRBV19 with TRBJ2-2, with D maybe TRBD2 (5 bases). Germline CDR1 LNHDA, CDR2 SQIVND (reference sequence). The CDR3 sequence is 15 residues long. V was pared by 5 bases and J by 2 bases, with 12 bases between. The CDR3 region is CASSVTRGNTGELFF. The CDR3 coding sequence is TGTGCCAGTAGTGTGACCCGGGGAAACACCGGGGAGCTGTTTTTT. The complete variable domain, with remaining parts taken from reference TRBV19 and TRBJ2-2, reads DGGITQSPKYLFRKEGQNVTLSCEQNLNHDAMYWYRQDPGQGLRLIYYSQIVNDFQKGDIAEGYSVSREKKESFPLTVTSAQKNPTAFYLCASSVTRGNTGELFFGEGSRLTVL.

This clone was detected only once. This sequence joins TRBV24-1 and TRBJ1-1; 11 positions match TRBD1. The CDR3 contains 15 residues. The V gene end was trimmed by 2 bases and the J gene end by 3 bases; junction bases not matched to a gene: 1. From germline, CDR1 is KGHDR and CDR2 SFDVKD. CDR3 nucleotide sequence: TGTGCCACCAGTGATTCGGGACAGGGGGACACTGAAGCTTTCTTT. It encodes CATSDSGQGDTEAFF.

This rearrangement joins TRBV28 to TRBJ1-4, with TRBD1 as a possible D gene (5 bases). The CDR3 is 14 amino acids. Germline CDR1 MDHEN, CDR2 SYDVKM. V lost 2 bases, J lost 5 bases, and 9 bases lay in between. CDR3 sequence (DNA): TGTGCCAGCAGTTTAATACAGGCAAATGAAAAACTGTTTTTT. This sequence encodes CASSLIQANEKLFF.

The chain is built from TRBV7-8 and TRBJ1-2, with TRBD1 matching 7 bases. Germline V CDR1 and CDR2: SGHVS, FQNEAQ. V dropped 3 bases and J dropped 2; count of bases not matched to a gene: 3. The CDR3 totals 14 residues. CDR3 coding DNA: TGTGCCAGCAGCTTTTGGGACAGAAACTATGGCTACACCTTC. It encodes CASSFWDRNYGYTF.

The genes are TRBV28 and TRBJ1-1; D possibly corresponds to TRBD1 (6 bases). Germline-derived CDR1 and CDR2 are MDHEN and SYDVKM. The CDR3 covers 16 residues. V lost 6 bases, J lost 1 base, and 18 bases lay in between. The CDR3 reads CASSLAGGGANTEAFF. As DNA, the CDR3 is TGTGCCAGCAGCCTCGCGGGGGGGGGCGCGAACACTGAAGCTTTCTTT.

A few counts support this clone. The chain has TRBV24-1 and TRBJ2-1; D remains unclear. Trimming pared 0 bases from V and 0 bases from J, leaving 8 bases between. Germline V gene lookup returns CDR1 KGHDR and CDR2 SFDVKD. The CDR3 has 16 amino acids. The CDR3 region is CATSDLRGDSYNEQFF. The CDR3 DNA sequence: TGTGCCACCAGTGATTTGAGAGGAGACTCCTACAATGAGCAGTTCTTC.

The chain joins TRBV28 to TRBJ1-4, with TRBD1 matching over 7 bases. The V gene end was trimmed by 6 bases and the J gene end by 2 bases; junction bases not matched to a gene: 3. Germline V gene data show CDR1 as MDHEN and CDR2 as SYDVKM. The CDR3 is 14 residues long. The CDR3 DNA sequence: TGTGCCAGCAGGGCAGGGGGTACTAATGAAAAACTGTTTTTT. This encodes CASRAGGTNEKLFF.

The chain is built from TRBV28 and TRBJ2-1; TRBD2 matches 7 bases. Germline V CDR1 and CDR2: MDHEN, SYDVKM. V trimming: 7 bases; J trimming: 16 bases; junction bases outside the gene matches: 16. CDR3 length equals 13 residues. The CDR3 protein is CASISTREPPAFF. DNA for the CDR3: TGTGCCAGCATTTCGACGCGGGAGCCCCCAGCTTTCTTC. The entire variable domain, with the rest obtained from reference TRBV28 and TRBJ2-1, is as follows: DVKVTQSSRYLVKRTGEKVFLECVQDMDHENMFWYRQDPGLGLRLIYFSYDVKMKEKGDIPEGYSVSREKKERFSLILESASTNQTSMYLCASISTREPPAFFGPGTRLTVL.

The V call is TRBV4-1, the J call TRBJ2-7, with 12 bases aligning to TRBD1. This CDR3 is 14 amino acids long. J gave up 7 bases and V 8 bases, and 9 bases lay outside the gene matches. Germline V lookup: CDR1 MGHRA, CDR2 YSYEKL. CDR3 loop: CASARGQGAREQYF. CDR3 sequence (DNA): TGCGCCAGCGCACGGGGACAGGGGGCGCGTGAGCAGTACTTC.

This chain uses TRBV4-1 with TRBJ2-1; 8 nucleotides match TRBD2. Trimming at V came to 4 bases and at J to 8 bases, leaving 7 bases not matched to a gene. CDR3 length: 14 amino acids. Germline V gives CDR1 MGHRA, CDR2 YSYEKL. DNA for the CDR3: TGCGCCAGCAGCCCCGGGGCGGGGGGCTATGAGCAGTTCTTC. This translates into CASSPGAGGYEQFF.

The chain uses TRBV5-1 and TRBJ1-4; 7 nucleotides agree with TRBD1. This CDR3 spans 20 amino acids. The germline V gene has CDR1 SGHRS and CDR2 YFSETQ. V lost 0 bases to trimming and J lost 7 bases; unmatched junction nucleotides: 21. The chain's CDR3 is CASSLVYSTGGGQASEKLFF. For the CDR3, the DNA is TGCGCCAGCAGCTTGGTCTACTCGACAGGAGGAGGACAGGCTAGTGAAAAACTGTTTTTT.

CDR3: CASSLQREYTDTQYF. CDR3 nucleotides: TGTGCCAGCAGCTTGCAGCGGGAGTACACAGATACGCAGTATTTT. The chain recombines TRBV7-9 with TRBJ2-3; 8 bases map to TRBD2. Germline CDR1 reads SEHNR; CDR2 reads FQNEAQ (reference sequence). The CDR3 runs to 15 residues. With 3 bases clipped from V and 2 bases from J, the junction kept 4 bases outside the gene matches.

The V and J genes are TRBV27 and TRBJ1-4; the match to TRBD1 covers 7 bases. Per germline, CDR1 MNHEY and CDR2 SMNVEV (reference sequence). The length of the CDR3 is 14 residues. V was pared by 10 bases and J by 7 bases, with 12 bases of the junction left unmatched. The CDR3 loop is CATSAGTATEKLFF. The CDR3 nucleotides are TGTGCCACCTCTGCCGGGACAGCCACTGAAAAACTGTTTTTT.

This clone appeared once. CDR3 protein: CASSQGQPSNEKLFF. The CDR3 nucleotides are TGTGCCAGCAGCCAAGGACAGCCTAGTAATGAAAAACTGTTTTTT. The chain uses TRBV4-2 and TRBJ1-4; D is perhaps TRBD1 (5 bases). The CDR3 loop spans 15 amino acids. V was shortened by 1 base and J by 4 bases, with 10 bases between the two germline ends. Looked up from germline, CDR1 is LGHNA and CDR2 is YNFKEQ.

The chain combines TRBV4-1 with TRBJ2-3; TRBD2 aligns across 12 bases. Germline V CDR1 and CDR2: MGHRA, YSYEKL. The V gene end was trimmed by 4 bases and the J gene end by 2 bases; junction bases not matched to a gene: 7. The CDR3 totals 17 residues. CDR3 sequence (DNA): TGCGCCAGCAGCCTGTCCGGGACTAGCGGGTACACAGATACGCAGTATTTT. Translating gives CASSLSGTSGYTDTQYF.

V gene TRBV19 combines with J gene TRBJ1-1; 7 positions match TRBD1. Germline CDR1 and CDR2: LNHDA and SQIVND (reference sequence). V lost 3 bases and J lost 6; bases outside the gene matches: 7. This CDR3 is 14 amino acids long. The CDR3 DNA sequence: TGTGCCAGTAGTATGCACACAGGGGAATCTGAAGCTTTCTTT. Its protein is CASSMHTGESEAFF.

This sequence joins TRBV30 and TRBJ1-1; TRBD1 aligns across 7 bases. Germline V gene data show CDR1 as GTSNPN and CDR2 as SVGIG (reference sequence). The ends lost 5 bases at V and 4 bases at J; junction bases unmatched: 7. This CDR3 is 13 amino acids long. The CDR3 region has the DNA TGTGCCTGGGATCAGGGGGGCGGCACTGAAGCTTTCTTT. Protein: CAWDQGGGTEAFF.

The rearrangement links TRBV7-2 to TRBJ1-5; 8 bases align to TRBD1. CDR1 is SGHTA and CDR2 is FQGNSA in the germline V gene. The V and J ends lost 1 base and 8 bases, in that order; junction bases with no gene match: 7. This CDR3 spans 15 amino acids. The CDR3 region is CASSLGGRGLEPQHF. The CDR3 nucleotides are TGTGCCAGCAGCTTAGGTGGCAGGGGGCTGGAGCCCCAGCATTTT.

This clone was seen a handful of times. The CDR3 here is CASSLDRGNSPLHF. For the CDR3, the DNA is TGCGCCAGCAGCTTGGACAGGGGGAATTCACCCCTCCACTTT. The chain employs TRBV5-1 and TRBJ1-6; 8 bases agree with TRBD1. Germline V gene data show CDR1 as SGHRS and CDR2 as YFSETQ. The CDR3 is made up of 14 amino acids. Losses at the gene ends were 0 bases for V and 7 bases for J; bases not matched to a gene: 0.

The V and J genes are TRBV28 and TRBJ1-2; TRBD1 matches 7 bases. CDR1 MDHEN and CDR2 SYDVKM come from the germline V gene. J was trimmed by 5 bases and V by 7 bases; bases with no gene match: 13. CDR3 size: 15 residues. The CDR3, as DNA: TGTGCCAGCACTACTCGAACGGGACAGTTGTATGGCTACACCTTC. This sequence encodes CASTTRTGQLYGYTF.

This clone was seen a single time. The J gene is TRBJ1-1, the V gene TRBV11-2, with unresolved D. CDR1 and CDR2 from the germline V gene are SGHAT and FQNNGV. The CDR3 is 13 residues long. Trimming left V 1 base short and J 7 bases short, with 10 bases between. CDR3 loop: CASSLGRGGEAFF. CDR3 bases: TGTGCCAGCAGCTTAGGTCGGGGTGGTGAAGCTTTCTTT. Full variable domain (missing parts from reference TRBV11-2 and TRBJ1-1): EAGVAQSPRYKIIEKRQSVAFWCNPISGHATLYWYQQILGQGPKLLIQFQNNGVVDDSQLPKDRFSAERLKGVDSTLKIQPAKLEDSAVYLCASSLGRGGEAFFGQGTRLTVV.

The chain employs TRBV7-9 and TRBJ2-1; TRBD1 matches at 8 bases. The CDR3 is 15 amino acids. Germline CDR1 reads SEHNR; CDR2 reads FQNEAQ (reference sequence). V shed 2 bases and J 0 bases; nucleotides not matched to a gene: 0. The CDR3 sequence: CASSLTGGSYNEQFF. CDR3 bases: TGTGCCAGCAGCTTAACAGGGGGCTCCTACAATGAGCAGTTCTTC.

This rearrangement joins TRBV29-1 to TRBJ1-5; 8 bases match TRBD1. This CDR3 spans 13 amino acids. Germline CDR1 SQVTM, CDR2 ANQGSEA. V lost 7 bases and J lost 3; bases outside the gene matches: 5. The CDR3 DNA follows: TGCAGCGCTACGACAGGGGTCAATCAGCCCCAGCATTTT. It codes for CSATTGVNQPQHF.

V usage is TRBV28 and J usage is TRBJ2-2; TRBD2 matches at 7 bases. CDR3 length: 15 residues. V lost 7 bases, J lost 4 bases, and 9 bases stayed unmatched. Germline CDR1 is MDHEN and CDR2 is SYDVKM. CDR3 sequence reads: CASTRWGGVTGELFF. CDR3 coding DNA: TGTGCCAGCACCCGATGGGGAGGGGTCACCGGGGAGCTGTTTTTT.

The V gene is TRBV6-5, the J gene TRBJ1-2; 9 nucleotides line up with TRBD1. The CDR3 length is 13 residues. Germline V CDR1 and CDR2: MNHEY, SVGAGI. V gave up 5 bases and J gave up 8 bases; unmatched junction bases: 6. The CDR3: CASSNTGGRGYTF. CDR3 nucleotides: TGTGCCAGCAGTAATACAGGGGGCAGGGGCTACACCTTC.

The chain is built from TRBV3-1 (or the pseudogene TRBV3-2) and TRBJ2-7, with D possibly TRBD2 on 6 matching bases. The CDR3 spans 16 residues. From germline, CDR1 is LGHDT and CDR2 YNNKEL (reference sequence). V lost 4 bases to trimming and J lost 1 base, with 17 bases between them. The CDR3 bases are TGTGCCAGCAGCCGGAGTTCCCGGGCGGGATCCTACGAGCAGTACTTC. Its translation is CASSRSSRAGSYEQYF.

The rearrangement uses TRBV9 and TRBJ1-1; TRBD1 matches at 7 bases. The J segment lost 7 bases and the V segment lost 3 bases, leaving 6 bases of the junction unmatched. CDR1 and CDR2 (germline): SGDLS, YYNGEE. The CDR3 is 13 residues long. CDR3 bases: TGTGCCAGCAGCGAACTCCGGGACAGTGAAGCTTTCTTT. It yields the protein CASSELRDSEAFF.